This T cell receptor (beta chain) was retrieved from a study of response to subunit inactivated influenza vaccine. Study-wide results and caveats: Each seasonal flu vaccination may recruit only limited new T cells, authors suggested.

This clonotype has only a few counts. Its antigen is as yet unknown. V was cut by 1 base and J by 6 bases, with 11 bases left in between. This CDR3 spans 15 amino acids. Germline values: CDR1 SGHRS, CDR2 YFSETQ. Each CDR3 protein is one row after TCRdb ran MiXCR on the RT-PCR reads. The repertoire includes more than 500,000 distinct CDR3 sequences, approximately 10% of them detected once, and about 10% sits in the top ten. The same specimen was also included in a second study, on T cells expressing NK-cell markers. That investigation notes: The TCR beta cDNA came from 5'RACE template switching with UMIs. Only alpha-beta TCR T cells were sorted in several experiments, using an anti-gamma-delta TCR antibody. The share of CD8+ T cells held by dominant NKG2C+ clonotypes was about 1.0-8% in several donors. Leadership of the CD3+CD56-NKG2C+ fraction also belonged to these clonotypes in a handful of donors.

The chain is built from TRBV5-1 and TRBJ1-6; no clear D gene. The material sequenced was PBMCs from blood, taken on the day of vaccination. This receptor was taken from a man aged 45-65 years who received an inactivated influenza vaccine. CDR3 bases: TGCGCCAGCAGCTTGATGGTAGGCTTTAATTCACCCCTCCACTTT. Translating it yields CASSLMVGFNSPLHF.